The clone carrying this T cell receptor (beta chain) was seen a few times. The target antigen is unknown. This PCR relied on a set of 60 Vbeta primers and 13 Jbeta primers. Per the original methods: Some 10 million of the roughly 80 million unique TCR beta chains counted in a later analysis were shared. Clones were read by immunoSEQ multiplex PCR, and TCRdb kept only the in-frame ones, dropping some. The DNA was the basis for D and trimming; V, J and clone size are from that table. The repertoire consists of about 160,000 clones, with approximately 78% occurring once and the leading ten covering 8.5%. Trimming pared 0 bases from V and 1 base from J, leaving 7 bases between. The germline CDR1 and CDR2 sequences are SGDLS and YYNGEE. CDR3 length: 14 amino acids. This specimen belongs to a study of cytomegalovirus exposure and HLA in healthy donors. Study-level results: As a later analysis showed, several of the most significant clusters appeared to be linked to common viral pathogens.

Specimen: PBMCs. The receptor was isolated from a male donor in good health and CMV-seropositive. The chain carries TRBV9 and TRBJ2-5; a possible D gene is TRBD1 (5 bases). The CDR3, as DNA: TGTGCCAGCAGCGTAGAGGACACCCAAGAGACCCAGTACTTC. The encoded protein is CASSVEDTQETQYF. Complete variable domain (other parts from reference TRBV9 and TRBJ2-5): DSGVTQTPKHLITATGQRVTLRCSPRSGDLSVYWYQQSLDQGLQFLIQYYNGEERAKGNILERFSAQQFPDLHSELNLSSLELGDSALYFCASSVEDTQETQYFGPGTRLLVL.